What follows is one TCR beta chain and its context. Antigen: not known. These data are taken from a study of cytomegalovirus exposure and HLA in healthy donors. Study-wide findings and caveats: Sequencing depth across donors, presence/absence analyses assumed, was roughly uniform. A likely sequencing artifact accounted for one observed cluster of highly shared sequence variants. HLA allele associations emerged for about 18,000 TCR beta sequences in a later analysis, at 0.05 false discovery rate.

Primers included in the PCR were 60 Vbeta and 13 Jbeta primers. Only in-frame clones appear in the TCRdb table, and some are missing; sequencing was by immunoSEQ multiplex PCR. The data show 120,000 or so clones, 65% to 85% seen once. Germline V gene data show CDR1 as SEHNR and CDR2 as FQNEAQ (reference sequence). The V and J ends lost 5 bases and 2 bases, in that order; junction bases with no gene match: 5. The CDR3 totals 15 residues. This chain joins TRBV7-9 and TRBJ1-3; TRBD1 matches at 8 bases. The sequencing input was PBMCs. The TCR originated in a man over 45 in good health and CMV-seronegative. The CDR3 DNA is TGTGCCAGCAGCACGACAGGGGAGGCTGGAAACACCATATATTTT. Translating gives CASSTTGEAGNTIYF.